Shown below are 25 T cell receptor beta chains from a single sample sequenced in a study of regulatory T cells in long-lasting Graves disease. Arm-PCR of CDR3 regions and iRepertoire HTBI primers were used to build TCR beta libraries. From the multiplex PCR reads, TCRdb called clonotypes with MiXCR, one entry per CDR3 protein. The data contain a few hundred thousand distinct CDR3 sequences, approximately 10% of them seen just once; the ten biggest clones take up approximately 19%. Time point denoted: newly diagnosed GD, antithyroid drugs for less than 3 months. Extracted PBMC RNA gave rise to the TCR library. Separately, the same data were catalogued under a study of T cells in Graves' hyperthyroidism and ophthalmopathy.

The sequencing here drew on peripheral blood mononuclear cells (PBMCs), taken at new diagnosis, from a patient treated with antithyroid drugs. All receptors derive from a woman aged 18-29 years with Graves disease.

This clonotype has ten or more counts. This chain uses TRBV19 with TRBJ1-1, with 8 positions matching TRBD1. V lost 6 bases, J lost 0 bases, and 6 bases stayed unmatched. In germline, CDR1 is LNHDA, CDR2 SQIVND (reference sequence). The CDR3 is 15 residues long. This CDR3 reads CASRKQGGVNTEAFF. DNA for the CDR3: TGTGCCAGTAGGAAACAGGGGGGGGTGAACACTGAAGCTTTCTTT.

As to this clonotype: A junction boundary mismatches the germline segment, possibly from a read error. The chain combines TRBV25-1 with TRBJ2-1; 7 positions agree with TRBD1. This CDR3 has 18 residues. The germline V gene has CDR1 MGHDK and CDR2 SYGVNS. This CDR3 reads CASSDMHRGKFLYNEQLF. The CDR3 DNA reads as TGTGCCAGCAGTGATATGCACAGGGGAAAATTTCTTTACAATGAGCAGCTCTTC.

Ten or more counts support this clonotype. The chain carries TRBV11-1 and TRBJ2-1; 11 bases are shared with TRBD2. The CDR3 sequence is 18 residues long. Germline CDR1 is SGHAT and CDR2 is FQDESV (reference sequence). V lost 1 base to trimming and J lost 9 bases; unmatched junction nucleotides: 14. The CDR3 spells CASSLGALGSGRAVEQFF. The DNA for the CDR3 is TGTGCCAGCAGCTTAGGAGCTCTTGGTAGCGGGAGGGCCGTTGAGCAGTTCTTC.

This clonotype showed up many times. The rearrangement uses TRBV12-3 or TRBV12-4 and TRBJ2-4, with unresolved D. The CDR3 loop spans 18 amino acids. Trimming shortened V by 3 bases and J by 0 bases, and 18 bases separated the two germline ends. CDR3 amino acids: CASSFLDTAFLAKNIQYF. The CDR3 nucleotides read TGTGCCAGCAGTTTTTTAGACACAGCTTTTTTAGCCAAAAACATTCAGTACTTC.

V and J are TRBV5-1 and TRBJ2-3, with 8 bases aligning to TRBD2. Unmatched junction bases numbered 5, after V lost 4 bases and J lost 1 base. The CDR3 has 15 amino acids. The germline V gene has CDR1 SGHRS and CDR2 YFSETQ. The CDR3 bases are TGCGCCAGCAGCGCGCCAGCGGGGGGCACAGATACGCAGTATTTT. Translating it yields CASSAPAGGTDTQYF. Full variable domain (outside the CDR3, taken from reference TRBV5-1 and TRBJ2-3): KAGVTQTPRYLIKTRGQQVTLSCSPISGHRSVSWYQQTPGQGLQFLFEYFSETQRNKGNFPGRFSGRQFSNSRSEMNVSTLELGDSALYLCASSAPAGGTDTQYFGPGTRLTVL.

This clonotype was counted at least ten times. The V gene is TRBV28, the J gene TRBJ1-5, with 7 bases aligning to TRBD1. The CDR3 is made up of 19 amino acids. Germline V gives CDR1 MDHEN, CDR2 SYDVKM. J gave up 0 bases and V 5 bases, and 16 bases lay outside the gene matches. CDR3 amino acids: CASSRWGRGRNPSNQPQHF. The CDR3 nucleotides read TGTGCCAGCAGTCGCTGGGGCAGGGGGAGGAATCCTAGCAATCAGCCCCAGCATTTT.

This clonotype was recorded at least ten times. The V gene is TRBV7-9, the J gene TRBJ1-5; D remains unclear. V lost 3 bases to trimming and J lost 4 bases, with 4 bases between them. The CDR3 is 12 residues long. The germline V gene has CDR1 SEHNR and CDR2 FQNEAQ (reference sequence). CDR3 region: CASSFQNQPQHF. CDR3 bases: TGTGCCAGCAGCTTCCAGAATCAGCCCCAGCATTTT.

This clonotype was seen a few times. V is TRBV7-6 and J is TRBJ1-1; 7 bases agree with TRBD1. From germline, CDR1 is SGHVS and CDR2 FNYEAQ. CDR3 length equals 14 residues. The V segment lost 7 bases and the J segment 7 bases; nucleotides outside the gene matches: 12. CDR3 sequence reads: CASTQYAGQVEAFF. The CDR3 DNA sequence: TGTGCCAGCACCCAATATGCCGGACAGGTTGAAGCTTTCTTT.

This rearrangement joins TRBV12-3 or TRBV12-4 to TRBJ1-2; the D is unclear. V lost 7 bases and J lost 6, with 9 bases in between. The CDR3 covers 11 residues. The DNA of the CDR3 is TGTGCCAGCACGCTCGGTCATGGCTACACCTTC. This encodes CASTLGHGYTF.

This clonotype was recorded many times. The chain joins TRBV7-9 to TRBJ1-2; TRBD1 aligns across 7 bases. Trimming cost V 5 bases and J 8 bases; bases outside gene matches: 14. The V gene's germline CDR1 is SEHNR and CDR2 FQNEAQ (reference sequence). CDR3 size: 15 residues. The CDR3 loop is CASSVRPPGGEGYTF. CDR3 nucleotides: TGTGCCAGCAGCGTACGGCCCCCAGGGGGTGAGGGCTACACCTTC.

The chain recombines TRBV7-9 with TRBJ1-2; a weak D match, TRBD1 (6 bases). The CDR3 is made up of 23 amino acids. Looked up from germline, CDR1 is SEHNR and CDR2 is FQNEAQ (reference sequence). The V gene lost 0 bases and the J gene lost 3 bases, with 35 bases spanning the gap. The CDR3 nucleotides read TGTGCCAGCAGCTTAGCGGGGGGGTCGGTGTGGCCGGGGGCCCCCAGGAGTTACTATGGCTACACCTTC. It codes for CASSLAGGSVWPGAPRSYYGYTF. Full variable domain (rest looked up from reference TRBV7-9 and TRBJ1-2): DTGVSQNPRHKITKRGQNVTFRCDPISEHNRLYWYRQTLGQGPEFLTYFQNEAQLEKSRLLSDRFSAERPKGSFSTLEIQRTEQGDSAMYLCASSLAGGSVWPGAPRSYYGYTFGSGTRLTVV.

In its sample, this clonotype was seen many times. The chain carries TRBV12-3 or TRBV12-4 and TRBJ1-1; 8 bases match TRBD1. This CDR3 has 17 residues. With V trimmed by 4 bases and J by 0 bases, 10 bases remained unmatched. The CDR3 DNA reads as TGTGCCAGCAGTTCGTCAGGCCGGGACAGGATGAACACTGAAGCTTTCTTT. It yields the protein CASSSSGRDRMNTEAFF.

This clonotype was picked up a small number of times. The chain is built from TRBV4-3 and TRBJ2-6; D unresolved. The CDR3 covers 15 residues. V lost 1 base to trimming and J lost 2 bases, with 6 bases between them. The germline gives CDR1 LGHNA, CDR2 YSLEER. As DNA, the CDR3 is TGCGCCAGCAGCCAAGGGTACCCTGGGGCCAACGTCCTGACTTTC. It codes for CASSQGYPGANVLTF.

This clonotype occurred once. J is TRBJ2-3 and V is TRBV4-3, with TRBD1 matching over 7 bases. Germline V gene lookup returns CDR1 LGHNA and CDR2 YSLEER. The CDR3 contains 16 residues. V lost 3 bases to trimming and J lost 4 bases; unmatched junction nucleotides: 10. The CDR3 reads CASSQDRTHYADTQYF. The CDR3 DNA follows: TGCGCCAGCAGCCAGGACAGGACCCACTACGCAGATACGCAGTATTTT.

This clonotype showed up many times. One end of the junction does not line up with germline, which may come from a read error. This chain joins TRBV11-2 and TRBJ1-1; tentatively, D is TRBD1 (6 bases). The CDR3 is made up of 14 amino acids. Germline V gives CDR1 SGHAT, CDR2 FQNNGV. Here the CDR3 reads CASSLAGVNTEAFF. The CDR3 bases are TGTGCCAGCAGTTTAGCAGGGGTGAACACTGAAGCTTTCTTT.

This clonotype appeared many times. V usage is TRBV20-1 and J usage is TRBJ2-7, with D possibly TRBD1 on 6 matching bases. This CDR3 is built from 17 residues. The V end was cut by 6 bases, the J end by 0 bases, with 24 bases between. The germline CDR1 and CDR2 sequences are DFQATT and SNEGSKA (reference sequence). The CDR3 region has the DNA TGCAGTGCCAACCTCCGGGACACCACAAGGAGCTCCTACGAGCAGTACTTC. As protein: CSANLRDTTRSSYEQYF.

The table lists this clonotype with a few counts. The CDR3 coding sequence is TGCGCCAGCAGCTCGTTCAGAGGGGACGATGAGCAGTTCTTC. Translated: CASSSFRGDDEQFF. The rearrangement uses TRBV5-1 and TRBJ2-1; either TRBD1 or TRBD2 may fit D (5 bases each). The germline V gene encodes CDR1 SGHRS and CDR2 YFSETQ. This CDR3 comprises 14 residues. V was trimmed by 3 bases and J by 8 bases, leaving 15 bases between them.

This clonotype was detected only a few times. The J gene is TRBJ1-5, the V gene TRBV6-5; a possible D gene is TRBD1 (6 bases). Trimming removed 5 bases at V and 8 bases at J, with 13 bases between. The CDR3 covers 13 residues. CDR1 MNHEY and CDR2 SVGAGI come from the germline V gene. CDR3 loop: CASSPSRDKPQHF. CDR3 coding DNA: TGTGCCAGCAGTCCCTCGAGGGACAAGCCCCAGCATTTT.

The J gene is TRBJ2-5, the V gene TRBV14; no definite D call. Germline V gene lookup returns CDR1 SGHDN and CDR2 FVKESK. V was pared by 0 bases and J by 5 bases, with 4 bases between. The CDR3 runs to 12 residues. CDR3 nucleotide sequence: TGTGCCAGCAGCCAAGAGCACGAGACCCAGTACTTC. Translation gives CASSQEHETQYF.

This clonotype has a single count. This may come from a read error, since a much larger clone is one base off. CDR3 nucleotides: TGTGCCAGCAGTCCCTCATGGGCCGGGCGATACACAGATACGCAGTATTTT. Residues: CASSPSWAGRYTDTQYF. The chain is built from TRBV6-1 and TRBJ2-3, with D hard to call. Trimming shortened V by 5 bases and J by 2 bases, and 20 bases separated the two germline ends. This CDR3 is built from 17 residues. From germline, CDR1 is MNHNS and CDR2 SASEGT.

This clonotype appeared many times. This sequence joins TRBV7-2 and TRBJ2-7; D is unresolved. From germline, CDR1 is SGHTA and CDR2 FQGNSA. V lost 5 bases and J lost 4, with 18 bases in between. The CDR3 has 15 amino acids. The CDR3 region is CASSPAAYLGYEQYF. The CDR3 DNA reads as TGTGCCAGCAGCCCCGCGGCCTATCTCGGGTACGAGCAGTACTTC.

This sequence joins TRBV4-3 and TRBJ1-5; TRBD1 is a possible D gene (6 bases). CDR3 length equals 16 residues. Germline V gives CDR1 LGHNA, CDR2 YSLEER. Trimming stripped 0 bases from V and 9 bases from J, with 18 bases between. The CDR3 bases are TGCGCCAGCAGCCAAGATTGGGGGCTGGTTCATCCGCCCCAGCATTTT. It encodes CASSQDWGLVHPPQHF.

The sample holds a few counts of this clonotype. A read error may be the cause here, since a much bigger clone is one base away. V usage is TRBV2 and J usage is TRBJ2-4, with a weak D call TRBD2 (6 bases). The CDR3 extends over 12 amino acids. V gave up 8 bases and J gave up 11 bases, with 16 bases separating them. Germline assignment: CDR1 SNHLY and CDR2 FYNNEI. The CDR3 DNA reads TGTGCCAGCGATGACGGGGGAGACGTTCAGTACTTC. It yields the protein CASDDGGDVQYF. Supplemented by reference TRBV2 and TRBJ2-4, the full variable domain reads EPEVTQTPSHQVTQMGQEVILRCVPISNHLYFYWYRQILGQKVEFLVSFYNNEISEKSEIFDDQFSVERPDGSNFTLKIRSTKLEDSAMYFCASDDGGDVQYFGAGTRLSVL.

This clonotype appeared many times. The V gene is TRBV19, the J gene TRBJ2-3; 9 bases are shared with TRBD2. The CDR3 consists of 15 residues. Germline lookup yields CDR1 LNHDA and CDR2 SQIVND (reference sequence). V gave up 4 bases and J gave up 8 bases; unmatched junction bases: 10. CDR3: CASSTVSGSIGTQYF. The CDR3 bases are TGTGCCAGTAGTACCGTTAGCGGGAGTATAGGTACGCAGTATTTT.

In DNA form, the CDR3 reads TGTGCCAGCAGCTTCTCGGGACTAGCGGGAGAGAAGAATGAGCAGTTCTTC. Protein product: CASSFSGLAGEKNEQFF. The J gene is TRBJ2-1, the V gene TRBV7-6, with 14 bases fitting TRBD2. This CDR3 is 17 amino acids long. J was trimmed by 7 bases and V by 3 bases; bases with no gene match: 8. The germline gives CDR1 SGHVS, CDR2 FNYEAQ.